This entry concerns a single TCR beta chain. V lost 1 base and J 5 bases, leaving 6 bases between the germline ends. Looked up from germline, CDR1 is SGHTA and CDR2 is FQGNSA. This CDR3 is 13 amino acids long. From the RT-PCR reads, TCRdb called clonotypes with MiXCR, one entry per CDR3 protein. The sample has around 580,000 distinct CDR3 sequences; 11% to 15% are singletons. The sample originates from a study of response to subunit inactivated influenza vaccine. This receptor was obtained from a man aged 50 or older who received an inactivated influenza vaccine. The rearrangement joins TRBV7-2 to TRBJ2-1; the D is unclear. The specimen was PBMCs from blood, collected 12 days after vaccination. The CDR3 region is CASSLDMNNEQFF. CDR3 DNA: TGTGCCAGCAGCTTAGACATGAACAATGAGCAGTTCTTC.